Below are 6 T cell receptor beta chains sequenced from a single sample in a study of blood T cell repertoires in COVID-19. Profiling relied on immunoSEQ multiplex PCR, and the TCRdb table lists in-frame clones only, not all of them. The repertoire includes some 250,000 clones, more than 75% of them detected once, and more than 6.5% sits in the top ten. Source material: peripheral blood. Source of these receptors: a woman in her sixties or seventies with active or convalescent COVID-19.

This chain joins TRBV6-5 and TRBJ1-1; 8 nucleotides align to TRBD1. From germline, CDR1 is MNHEY and CDR2 SVGAGI. The CDR3 spans 14 residues. V shed 2 bases, J shed 9 bases, and the junction held 8 bases outside the gene matches. CDR3 DNA sequence: TGTGCCAGCAGTTACCCCACCGGACAGGGAAAAGCTTTCTTT. It specifies CASSYPTGQGKAFF.

There are a few counts of this clone. This chain connects TRBV2 to TRBJ1-2; possible D gene TRBD1, 5 bases. V lost 6 bases and J 8 bases, leaving 10 bases between the germline ends. Germline V CDR1 and CDR2: SNHLY, FYNNEI. The CDR3 is made up of 11 amino acids. CDR3 bases: TGTGCCAGCAGATCAGGGTGGGGCTACACCTTC. Amino acids: CASRSGWGYTF.

This clone was seen a handful of times. The J gene is TRBJ2-4, the V gene TRBV3-1 (or the pseudogene TRBV3-2); tentative D call: TRBD2 (6 bases). Germline-derived CDR1 and CDR2 are LGHDT and YNNKEL (reference sequence). V shed 5 bases and J shed 7 bases, with 12 bases lying between them. The CDR3 covers 13 residues. CDR3 nucleotides: TGTGCCAGCAGCAGTCGGCTAGCGAACATTCAGTACTTC. Translating it yields CASSSRLANIQYF.

This chain connects TRBV2 to TRBJ2-5; 7 nucleotides match TRBD2. CDR1 is SNHLY, CDR2 FYNNEI, per germline. The CDR3 has 13 amino acids. Trimming at V came to 0 bases and at J to 10 bases, leaving 5 bases not matched to a gene. CDR3 sequence reads: CASSEAFGGGQYF. CDR3 DNA: TGTGCCAGCAGTGAAGCTTTTGGGGGGGGCCAGTACTTC.

The J gene is TRBJ1-4, the V gene TRBV9; 10 nucleotides line up with TRBD1. CDR3 length: 16 amino acids. CDR1 SGDLS and CDR2 YYNGEE come from the germline V gene. The ends lost 2 bases at V and 0 bases at J; junction bases unmatched: 1. CDR3 sequence: CASSVGTGATNEKLFF. DNA of the CDR3: TGTGCCAGCAGCGTGGGGACAGGGGCAACTAATGAAAAACTGTTTTTT.

This clone was detected only once. V gene TRBV9 combines with J gene TRBJ2-1; D is ambiguous. V was clipped by 0 bases and J by 0 bases, with 7 bases between them. This CDR3 contains 15 residues. The germline V gene has CDR1 SGDLS and CDR2 YYNGEE. CDR3 DNA: TGTGCCAGCAGCGTAGGGCTTCCCTCCTACAATGAGCAGTTCTTC. Amino acids: CASSVGLPSYNEQFF.